The 17 T cell receptor beta chains below all came from one sample that was sequenced in a study of T cell responses to AZD1222 COVID-19 vaccine. The data were produced by immunoSEQ multiplex PCR, yet TCRdb's version contains in-frame clones alone and is incomplete. This table holds under 200,000 clones, about nine tenths found once. The sequences come from peripheral blood, collected on day 0 of AZD1222 vaccination. The receptors derive from an adult in good health.

The rearrangement links TRBV27 to TRBJ1-1; D is ambiguous. Germline CDR1 reads MNHEY; CDR2 reads SMNVEV (reference sequence). The CDR3 has 13 amino acids. Trimming took off 4 bases at V and 8 bases at J, with 14 bases between the two ends. DNA for the CDR3: TGTGCCAGCAGTTCGTTTCCCACGCTCGAAGCTTTCTTT. It translates to CASSSFPTLEAFF.

The chain joins TRBV14 to TRBJ1-2; D remains unclear. Trimming removed 1 base at V and 2 bases at J, with 14 bases between. This CDR3 spans 16 amino acids. Per germline, CDR1 SGHDN and CDR2 FVKESK. The DNA for the CDR3 is TGTGCCAGCAGCCAAGGGCCTTTCCCACAGAACTATGGCTACACCTTC. Amino acid sequence: CASSQGPFPQNYGYTF.

The genes are TRBV28 and TRBJ1-3; 9 nucleotides align to TRBD1. The CDR3 loop spans 16 amino acids. Trimming took 5 bases from V and 0 from J; bases not matched to a gene: 5. From germline, CDR1 is MDHEN and CDR2 SYDVKM. CDR3 sequence reads: CASSLWTGDSGNTIYF. The CDR3 nucleotides are TGTGCCAGCAGTCTGTGGACAGGGGACTCTGGAAACACCATATATTTT.

The chain links TRBV11-3 to TRBJ1-6; D is possibly TRBD1 (6 bases). The CDR3 contains 14 residues. V gave up 5 bases and J gave up 10 bases, with 15 bases separating them. The V gene's germline CDR1 is SGHNT and CDR2 YENEEA. CDR3 in amino acids: CASSLGTNTSPLHF. The CDR3 DNA follows: TGTGCCAGCAGCCTCGGGACAAATACCTCACCCCTCCACTTT.

This clone was counted a single time. The V gene is TRBV5-1, the J gene TRBJ2-2; no reliable D call. The CDR3 is 14 amino acids. CDR1 and CDR2 (germline): SGHRS, YFSETQ. V was pared by 0 bases and J by 0 bases, with 3 bases between. For the CDR3, the DNA is TGCGCCAGCAGCTTGGTACCGAACACCGGGGAGCTGTTTTTT. This translates into CASSLVPNTGELFF.

The chain employs TRBV7-9 and TRBJ2-1; tentative D call: TRBD2 (5 bases). Germline CDR1 is SEHNR and CDR2 is FQNEAQ (reference sequence). The CDR3 spans 13 residues. Trimming shortened V by 1 base and J by 7 bases, and 8 bases separated the two germline ends. CDR3 loop: CASSLVGGNEQFF. CDR3 coding DNA: TGTGCCAGCAGCTTAGTAGGCGGGAATGAGCAGTTCTTC.

The CDR3 sequence is CASTPVRGLDTEAFF. Written as DNA, the CDR3 is TGTGCCAGCACCCCGGTACGGGGGCTGGACACTGAAGCTTTCTTT. The chain carries TRBV7-9 and TRBJ1-1, with D maybe TRBD1 (6 bases). Trimming pared 7 bases from V and 3 bases from J, leaving 18 bases between. The CDR3 runs 15 residues. Germline lookup yields CDR1 SEHNR and CDR2 FQNEAQ (reference sequence).

V gene TRBV7-3 combines with J gene TRBJ2-2; TRBD1 agrees at 8 bases. The CDR3 is 18 amino acids. Germline lookup yields CDR1 SGHTA and CDR2 FQGTGA. The V gene end was trimmed by 5 bases and the J gene end by 6 bases; junction bases not matched to a gene: 17. CDR3 residues: CASSLQPTGAYRAGELFF. As DNA, the CDR3 is TGTGCCAGCAGCCTACAACCGACAGGGGCATATAGGGCCGGGGAGCTGTTTTTT.

The chain links TRBV5-6 to TRBJ2-7; no clear D. Germline CDR1 SGHDT, CDR2 YYEEEE. The CDR3 is 15 amino acids. V lost 1 base to trimming and J lost 1 base, with 12 bases between them. The CDR3 DNA reads TGTGCCAGCAGCTTGTTGGCCCAGAGATCCTACGAGCAGTACTTC. It yields the protein CASSLLAQRSYEQYF.

V gene TRBV6-4 combines with J gene TRBJ2-5; no definite D call. The CDR3 spans 12 residues. V lost 0 bases and J lost 4, with 3 bases in between. The germline gives CDR1 MRHNA, CDR2 SNTAGT. The CDR3 region has the DNA TGTGCCAGCAGTGACTCCGGAGAGACCCAGTACTTC. It codes for CASSDSGETQYF.

V and J are TRBV7-8 and TRBJ2-1; perhaps TRBD2 as D (6 bases). The V end was cut by 1 base, the J end by 5 bases, with 15 bases between. The CDR3 length is 16 residues. CDR1 and CDR2 (germline): SGHVS, FQNEAQ. The CDR3 DNA is TGTGCCAGCAGCTTAGGGGGATCGGGGAGGCACAATGAGCAGTTCTTC. The encoded protein is CASSLGGSGRHNEQFF.

CDR3 DNA: TGCGCCAGCAGCTTGGGAAGGGGTACCTCCTACGAGCAGTACTTC. Its translation is CASSLGRGTSYEQYF. The chain joins TRBV5-1 to TRBJ2-7, with D maybe TRBD1 (5 bases). CDR3 length: 15 residues. CDR1 is SGHRS and CDR2 is YFSETQ in the germline V gene. Between the trimmed V and J ends, which lost 0 bases and 0 bases, there was a span of 10 bases.

This CDR3 is CASSLIGLAAQTQYF. CDR3 bases: TGTGCCAGCAGCCTGATCGGACTCGCGGCTCAGACCCAGTACTTC. J is TRBJ2-5 and V is TRBV4-2; D possibly corresponds to TRBD2 (5 bases). Between the trimmed V and J ends, which lost 4 bases and 6 bases, there was a span of 18 bases. The CDR3 contains 15 residues. The germline V gene has CDR1 LGHNA and CDR2 YNFKEQ.

This clone has more than one count but fewer than ten. The genes are TRBV5-1 and TRBJ2-6; D remains ambiguous. Germline loops: CDR1 SGHRS, CDR2 YFSETQ. V was pared by 5 bases and J by 0 bases, with 12 bases between. The CDR3 length is 16 residues. The CDR3 sequence: CASSHTTFSGANVLTF. The CDR3 DNA is TGCGCCAGCAGTCACACTACCTTCTCTGGGGCCAACGTCCTGACTTTC. Using reference TRBV5-1 and TRBJ2-6 for the parts outside the CDR3, the full variable domain is KAGVTQTPRYLIKTRGQQVTLSCSPISGHRSVSWYQQTPGQGLQFLFEYFSETQRNKGNFPGRFSGRQFSNSRSEMNVSTLELGDSALYLCASSHTTFSGANVLTFGAGSRLTVL.

The chain has TRBV6-5 and TRBJ1-2; the D gene is possibly TRBD1 (5 bases). The CDR3 extends over 13 amino acids. Germline CDR1 MNHEY, CDR2 SVGAGI. V was clipped by 7 bases and J by 2 bases, with 11 bases between them. The CDR3 nucleotides read TGTGCCAGCAAGGGACCGCAGAACTATGGCTACACCTTC. Amino acid sequence: CASKGPQNYGYTF.

V and J are TRBV19 and TRBJ1-1; D is possibly TRBD1 (6 bases). From germline, CDR1 is LNHDA and CDR2 SQIVND (reference sequence). Trimming pared 4 bases from V and 5 bases from J, leaving 11 bases between. The CDR3 spans 13 residues. This CDR3 is CASSSNRDTEAFF. CDR3 nucleotides: TGTGCCAGTAGTAGTAACAGGGATACTGAAGCTTTCTTT.

This chain connects TRBV5-1 to TRBJ1-1, with D perhaps matching TRBD1 (6 bases). V shed 3 bases and J shed 8 bases, with 20 bases lying between them. The CDR3 has 15 residues. In germline, CDR1 is SGHRS, CDR2 YFSETQ. CDR3 in amino acids: CASSSRQALATEAFF. The CDR3 nucleotides are TGCGCCAGCAGCTCCCGACAGGCCCTCGCCACCGAAGCTTTCTTT. Supplemented by reference TRBV5-1 and TRBJ1-1, the full variable domain reads KAGVTQTPRYLIKTRGQQVTLSCSPISGHRSVSWYQQTPGQGLQFLFEYFSETQRNKGNFPGRFSGRQFSNSRSEMNVSTLELGDSALYLCASSSRQALATEAFFGQGTRLTVV.